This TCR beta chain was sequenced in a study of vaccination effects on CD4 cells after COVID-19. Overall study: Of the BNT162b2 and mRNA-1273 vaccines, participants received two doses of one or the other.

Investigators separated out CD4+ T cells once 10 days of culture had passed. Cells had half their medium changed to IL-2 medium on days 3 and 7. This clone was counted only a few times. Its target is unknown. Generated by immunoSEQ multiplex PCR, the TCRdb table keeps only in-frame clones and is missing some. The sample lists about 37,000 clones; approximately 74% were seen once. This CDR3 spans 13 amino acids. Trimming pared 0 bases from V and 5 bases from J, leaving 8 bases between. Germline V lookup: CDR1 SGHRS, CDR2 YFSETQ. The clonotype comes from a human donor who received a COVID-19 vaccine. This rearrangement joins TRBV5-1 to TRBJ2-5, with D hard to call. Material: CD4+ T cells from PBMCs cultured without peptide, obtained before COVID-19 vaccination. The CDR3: CASSLGAEETQYF. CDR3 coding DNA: TGCGCCAGCAGCTTGGGTGCTGAGGAGACCCAGTACTTC.